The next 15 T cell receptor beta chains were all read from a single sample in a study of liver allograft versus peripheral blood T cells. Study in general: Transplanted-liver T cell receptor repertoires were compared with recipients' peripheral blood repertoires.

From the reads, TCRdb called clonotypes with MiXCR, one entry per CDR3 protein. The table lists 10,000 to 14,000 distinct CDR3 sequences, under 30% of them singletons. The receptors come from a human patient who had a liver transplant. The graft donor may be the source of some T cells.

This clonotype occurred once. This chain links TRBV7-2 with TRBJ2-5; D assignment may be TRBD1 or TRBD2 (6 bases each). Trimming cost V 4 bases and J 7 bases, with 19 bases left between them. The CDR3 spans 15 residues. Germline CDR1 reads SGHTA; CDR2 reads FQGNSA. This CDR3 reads CASSSQGGVAVTQYF. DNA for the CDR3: TGTGCCAGCAGCTCACAAGGGGGAGTAGCGGTGACCCAGTACTTC. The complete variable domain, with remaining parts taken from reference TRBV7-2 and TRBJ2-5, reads GAGVSQSPSNKVTEKGKDVELRCDPISGHTALYWYRQSLGQGLEFLIYFQGNSAPDKSGLPSDRFSAERTGGSVSTLTIQRTQQEDSAVYLCASSSQGGVAVTQYFGPGTRLLVL.

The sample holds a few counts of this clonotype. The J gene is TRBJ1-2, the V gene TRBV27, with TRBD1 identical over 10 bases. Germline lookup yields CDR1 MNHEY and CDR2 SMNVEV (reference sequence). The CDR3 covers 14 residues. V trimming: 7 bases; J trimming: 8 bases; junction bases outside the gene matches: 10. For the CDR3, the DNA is TGTGCCAGCAATCACCGACAGGGGGCTCGGGGCTACACCTTC. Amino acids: CASNHRQGARGYTF.

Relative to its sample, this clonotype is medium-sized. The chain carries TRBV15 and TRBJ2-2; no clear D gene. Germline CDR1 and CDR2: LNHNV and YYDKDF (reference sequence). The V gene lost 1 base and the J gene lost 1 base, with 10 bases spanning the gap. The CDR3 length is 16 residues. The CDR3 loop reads CATSRGGSRNTGELFF. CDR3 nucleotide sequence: TGTGCCACCAGCAGAGGGGGTAGCAGGAACACCGGGGAGCTGTTTTTT.

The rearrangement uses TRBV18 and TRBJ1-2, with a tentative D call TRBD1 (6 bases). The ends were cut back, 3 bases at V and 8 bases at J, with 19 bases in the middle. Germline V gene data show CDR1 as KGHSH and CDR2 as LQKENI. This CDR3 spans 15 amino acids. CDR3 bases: TGTGCCAGCTCACCGTCGGGGAACAGGGACCTCGGCTACACCTTC. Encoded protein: CASSPSGNRDLGYTF.

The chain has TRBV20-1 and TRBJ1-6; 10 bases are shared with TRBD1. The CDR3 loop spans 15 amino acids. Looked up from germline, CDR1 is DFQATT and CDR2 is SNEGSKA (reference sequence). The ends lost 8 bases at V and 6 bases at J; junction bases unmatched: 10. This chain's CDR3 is CSLPTRTGGNSPLHF. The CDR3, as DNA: TGCAGTCTACCTACGAGGACAGGGGGTAATTCACCCCTCCACTTT.

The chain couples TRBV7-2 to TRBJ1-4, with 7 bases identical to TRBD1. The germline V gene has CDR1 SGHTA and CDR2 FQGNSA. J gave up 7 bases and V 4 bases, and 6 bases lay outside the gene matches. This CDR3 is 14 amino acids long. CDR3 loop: CASSYRQGGEKLFF. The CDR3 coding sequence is TGTGCCAGCAGCTACAGACAGGGTGGTGAAAAACTGTTTTTT.

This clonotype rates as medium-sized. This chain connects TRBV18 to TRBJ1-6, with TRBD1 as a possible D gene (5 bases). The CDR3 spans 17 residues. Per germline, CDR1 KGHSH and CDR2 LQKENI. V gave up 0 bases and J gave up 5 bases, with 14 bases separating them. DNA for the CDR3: TGTGCCAGCTCACCACCTAACGGGGCAACGAATAATTCACCCCTCCACTTT. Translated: CASSPPNGATNNSPLHF.

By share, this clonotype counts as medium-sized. This CDR3 is CASSLDRGVEKLFF. The CDR3 coding sequence is TGTGCCAGCTCACTGGACAGGGGGGTTGAAAAACTGTTTTTT. The genes are TRBV18 and TRBJ1-4; 10 positions match TRBD1. The CDR3 totals 14 residues. Germline V gives CDR1 KGHSH, CDR2 LQKENI. Trimming cost V 4 bases and J 7 bases; bases outside gene matches: 3.

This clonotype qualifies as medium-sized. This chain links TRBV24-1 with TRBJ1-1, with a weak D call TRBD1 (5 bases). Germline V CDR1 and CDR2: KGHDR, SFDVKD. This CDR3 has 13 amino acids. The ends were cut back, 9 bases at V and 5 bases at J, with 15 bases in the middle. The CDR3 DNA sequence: TGTGCCACCCTGGGGGACGGGTTGACTGAAGCTTTCTTT. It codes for CATLGDGLTEAFF.

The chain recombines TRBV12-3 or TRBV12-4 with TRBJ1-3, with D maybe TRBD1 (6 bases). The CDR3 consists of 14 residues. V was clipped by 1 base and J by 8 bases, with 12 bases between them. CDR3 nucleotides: TGTGCCAGCAGTTTAGGGGCAGGGGCATACACCATATATTTT. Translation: CASSLGAGAYTIYF.

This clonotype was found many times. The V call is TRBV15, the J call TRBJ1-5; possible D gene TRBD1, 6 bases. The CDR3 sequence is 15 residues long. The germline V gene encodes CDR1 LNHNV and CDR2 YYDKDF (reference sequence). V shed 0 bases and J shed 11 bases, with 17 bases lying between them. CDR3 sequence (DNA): TGTGCCACCAGCAGAGAAGCAAACAGGGAAACAGCCCAGCATTTT. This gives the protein CATSREANRETAQHF.

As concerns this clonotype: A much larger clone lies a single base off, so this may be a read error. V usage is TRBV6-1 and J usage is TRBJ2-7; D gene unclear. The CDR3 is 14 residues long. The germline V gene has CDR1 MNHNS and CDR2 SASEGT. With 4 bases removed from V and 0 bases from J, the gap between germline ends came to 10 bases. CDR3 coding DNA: TGTGCCAGCAGTGTCGTACAAAGCTCCTACGAGCAGTACTTC. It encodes CASSVVQSSYEQYF.

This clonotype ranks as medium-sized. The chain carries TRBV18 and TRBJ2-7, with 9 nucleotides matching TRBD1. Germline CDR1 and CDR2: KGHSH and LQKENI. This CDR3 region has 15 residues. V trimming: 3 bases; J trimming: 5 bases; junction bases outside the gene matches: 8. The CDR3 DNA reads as TGTGCCAGCTCACCGCTCCGGGACAGGGCCCACGAGCAGTACTTC. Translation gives CASSPLRDRAHEQYF. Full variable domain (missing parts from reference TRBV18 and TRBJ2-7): NAGVMQNPRHLVRRRGQEARLRCSPMKGHSHVYWYRQLPEEGLKFMVYLQKENIIDESGMPKERFSAEFPKEGPSILRIQQVVRGDSAAYFCASSPLRDRAHEQYFGPGTRLTVT.

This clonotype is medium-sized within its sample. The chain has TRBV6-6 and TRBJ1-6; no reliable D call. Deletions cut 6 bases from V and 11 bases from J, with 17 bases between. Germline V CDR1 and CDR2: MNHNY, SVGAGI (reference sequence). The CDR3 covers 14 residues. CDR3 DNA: TGTGCCAGCAGCTTACGGCATGCAAGGGCACCCCTCCACTTT. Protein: CASSLRHARAPLHF.

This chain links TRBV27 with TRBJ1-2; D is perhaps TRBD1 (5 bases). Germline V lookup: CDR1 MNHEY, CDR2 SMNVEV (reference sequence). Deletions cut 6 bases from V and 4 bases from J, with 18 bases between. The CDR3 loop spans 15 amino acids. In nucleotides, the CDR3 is TGTGCCAGCAGCCCTCCGGGACGCGGAGTCTATGGCTACACCTTC. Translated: CASSPPGRGVYGYTF.